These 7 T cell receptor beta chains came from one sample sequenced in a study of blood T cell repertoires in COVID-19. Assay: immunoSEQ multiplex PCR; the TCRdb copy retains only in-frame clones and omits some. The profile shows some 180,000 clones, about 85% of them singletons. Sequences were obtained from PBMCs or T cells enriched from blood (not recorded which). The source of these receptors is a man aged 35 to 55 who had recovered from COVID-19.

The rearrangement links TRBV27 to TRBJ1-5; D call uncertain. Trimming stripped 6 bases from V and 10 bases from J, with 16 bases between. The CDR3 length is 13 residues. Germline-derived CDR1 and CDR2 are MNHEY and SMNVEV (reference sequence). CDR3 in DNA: TGTGCCAGCAGCCTCCAGCGGGGATCCCCCCAGCATTTT. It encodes CASSLQRGSPQHF.

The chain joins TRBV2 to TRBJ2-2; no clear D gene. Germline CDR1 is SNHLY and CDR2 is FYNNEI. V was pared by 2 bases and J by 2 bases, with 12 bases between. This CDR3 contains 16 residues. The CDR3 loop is CASSEMSVHNTGELFF. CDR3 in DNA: TGTGCCAGCAGTGAAATGTCAGTACATAACACCGGGGAGCTGTTTTTT.

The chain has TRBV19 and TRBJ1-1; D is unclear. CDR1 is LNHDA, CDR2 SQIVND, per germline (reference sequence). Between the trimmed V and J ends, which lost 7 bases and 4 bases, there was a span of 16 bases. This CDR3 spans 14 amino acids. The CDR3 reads CASTPTPIPTEAFF. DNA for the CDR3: TGTGCCAGTACTCCAACTCCCATTCCCACTGAAGCTTTCTTT.

The CDR3 spells CASSPGQGGYEQYF. DNA for the CDR3: TGTGCCAGCAGTCCGGGACAGGGTGGCTACGAGCAGTACTTC. The gene calls are TRBV6-5 and TRBJ2-7; TRBD1 matches at 9 bases. The CDR3 length is 14 residues. The V and J ends lost 5 bases and 3 bases, in that order; junction bases with no gene match: 5. Germline CDR1 and CDR2: MNHEY and SVGAGI.

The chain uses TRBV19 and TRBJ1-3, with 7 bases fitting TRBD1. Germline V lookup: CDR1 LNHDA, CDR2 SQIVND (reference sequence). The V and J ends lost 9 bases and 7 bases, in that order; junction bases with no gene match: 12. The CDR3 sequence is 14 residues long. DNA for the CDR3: TGTGCCAGCCGACATAGACAGGGAGGTAACACCATATATTTT. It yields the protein CASRHRQGGNTIYF. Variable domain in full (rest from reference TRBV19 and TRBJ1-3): DGGITQSPKYLFRKEGQNVTLSCEQNLNHDAMYWYRQDPGQGLRLIYYSQIVNDFQKGDIAEGYSVSREKKESFPLTVTSAQKNPTAFYLCASRHRQGGNTIYFGEGSWLTVV.

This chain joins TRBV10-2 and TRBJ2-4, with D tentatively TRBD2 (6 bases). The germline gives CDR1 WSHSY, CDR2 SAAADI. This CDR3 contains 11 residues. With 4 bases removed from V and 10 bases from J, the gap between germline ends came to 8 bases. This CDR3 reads CASSAGDIQYF. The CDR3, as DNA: TGCGCCAGCAGTGCGGGAGATATTCAGTACTTC.

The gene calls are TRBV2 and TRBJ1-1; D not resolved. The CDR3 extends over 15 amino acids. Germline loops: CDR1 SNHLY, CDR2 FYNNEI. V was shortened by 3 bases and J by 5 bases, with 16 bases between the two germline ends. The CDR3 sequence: CASSEYEGLRTEAFF. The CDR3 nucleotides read TGTGCCAGCAGTGAGTATGAGGGCTTGAGGACTGAAGCTTTCTTT. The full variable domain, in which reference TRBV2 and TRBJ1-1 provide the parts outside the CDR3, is EPEVTQTPSHQVTQMGQEVILRCVPISNHLYFYWYRQILGQKVEFLVSFYNNEISEKSEIFDDQFSVERPDGSNFTLKIRSTKLEDSAMYFCASSEYEGLRTEAFFGQGTRLTVV.